This is a list of T cell receptor beta chains from one sample in a study of cytomegalovirus exposure and HLA in healthy donors. This table comes from immunoSEQ multiplex PCR, and its TCRdb copy is limited to in-frame clones, with some not included. The table lists 100,000 to 150,000 clones, 80% of them singletons. The specimen sequenced was PBMCs. The receptors here all came from a man aged 25-45 years in good health and CMV-seropositive. Both conserved end residues are trimmed from each CDR3. The D gene is left open where the match is weak.

>TRBJ2-1|NA|TRBV10-1
ASSESTGFPYNEQF
>TRBJ1-1|TRBD1|TRBV12-5
ASGFRAKRDRGTISLGTEAF
>TRBJ2-3|TRBD2|TRBV19
ASSTGGGTDTQY
>TRBJ2-1|TRBD1|TRBV6-5
ASRGTGDEQF
>TRBJ2-7|NA|TRBV6-6
ASRQGSYEQY
>TRBJ1-4|TRBD1|TRBV19
ASETGGGKLF
>TRBJ1-3|NA|TRBV18
ASSPPAGQNSGNTIY
>TRBJ1-2|TRBD1|TRBV2
ATETGEWGYGYT
>TRBJ2-7|NA|TRBV27
ASSQTGSPKFFYEQY
>TRBJ1-3|NA|TRBV5-1
ASSITGSLSGNTIY
>TRBJ2-7|TRBD1|TRBV5-1
ASSEAGTGYLLEQY
>TRBJ1-2|TRBD1|TRBV5-6
ASSLDRGYGYT
>TRBJ1-1|NA|TRBV29-1
SVEATGMNTEAF
>TRBJ1-1|TRBD1|TRBV5-1
ASSLVDRWRTEAF
>TRBJ1-5|TRBD1|TRBV6-5
AEGQGNQPQH
>TRBJ1-2|NA|TRBV28
ASISTDTYGYT
>TRBJ2-7|TRBD2|TRBV28
ASCRGGQPAYEQY
>TRBJ2-3|NA|TRBV7-9
SSSSLVSPVTDTQY
>TRBJ2-7|NA|TRBV27
ASSLGAGEQY
>TRBJ2-7|NA|TRBV6-1
ASSEGASLTYEQY
>TRBJ2-7|NA|TRBV5-1
ASSGGYSDEQY
>TRBJ2-1|NA|TRBV19
ASSIQGPYNEQF
>TRBJ1-5|NA|TRBV6-4
ASSTSRNQPQH
>TRBJ1-5|NA|TRBV6-1
ASTEGQGHQPQH
>TRBJ2-7|TRBD1|TRBV2
ASSAGTGGYEQY
>TRBJ1-2|NA|TRBV6-1
APHRAEGYT
>TRBJ2-3|TRBD2|TRBV30
AWTPLAGGPDTQY
>TRBJ2-1|NA|TRBV7-3
ASSFGRLGEQF
>TRBJ2-2|TRBD2|TRBV7-8
ASSCASGDNTGELF
>NA|TRBD2|TRBV15
ATSRGTTYEQY
>TRBJ2-5|NA|TRBV6-5
ASSYEGVSYEQY
>TRBJ1-3|NA|TRBV27
ASSLSYGEGGNTIY
>TRBJ2-5|NA|TRBV5-6
ASSWAGYRGLGETQY
>TRBJ1-5|NA|TRBV7-6
ASSLVGGDQPQH
>TRBJ1-1|NA|TRBV7-9
ASTLREYTEAF
>TRBJ2-2|NA|TRBV30
AWQGFNTGELF
>TRBJ2-7|TRBD2|TRBV7-9
ASSDRASGLAY
>TRBJ1-5|NA|TRBV18
ASSPSLRGGGDGQPQH
>TRBJ2-6|TRBD1|TRBV2
ASNWDRDSNVLT
>TRBJ2-7|TRBD1|TRBV7-6
ASSVQGSEQY
>TRBJ2-5|NA|TRBV5-1
ASSLRETQY